Listed below are T cell receptor beta chains from one sample, sequenced in a study of post-analysis software for immune sequencing data. TCRdb recomputed calls from the PCR reads with MiXCR, one row per CDR3 protein. The sample consists of almost 700,000 distinct CDR3 sequences, 55% to 70% of them appearing once. Specimen: blood. The receptors were gathered from a girl aged 2-15 years with multiple sclerosis. Both conserved end residues are part of each CDR3. A D gene is named only where the DNA matches it firmly. Some rows have no size entry. The others give once, few or many, or a class for an expanded clone.

j_gene: TRBJ2-3
abundance: few
v_gene: TRBV7-2
d_gene: TRBD2
CDR3aa: CASSSQGLAADTQYF
CDR3nt: TGTGCCAGCAGCTCGCAGGGACTAGCGGCCGATACGCAGTATTTT

j_gene: TRBJ1-6
abundance: few
v_gene: TRBV5-1
d_gene: NA
CDR3aa: CASSADRAYNSPLHF
CDR3nt: TGCGCCAGCAGCGCGGACAGAGCCTATAATTCACCCCTCCACTTT

j_gene: TRBJ1-2
abundance: NA
v_gene: TRBV29-1
d_gene: NA
CDR3aa: CSATEDSLVGYTF
CDR3nt: TGCAGCGCTACCGAGGACAGCTTAGTTGGCTACACCTTC

j_gene: TRBJ1-5
abundance: few
v_gene: TRBV7-9
d_gene: NA
CDR3aa: CASSRDGDQPQHF
CDR3nt: TGTGCCAGCAGCCGAGATGGGGATCAGCCCCAGCATTTT

j_gene: TRBJ2-5
abundance: NA
v_gene: TRBV7-2
d_gene: NA
CDR3aa: CASSLSRTQETQYF
CDR3nt: TGTGCCAGCAGCTTATCCAGGACCCAAGAGACCCAGTACTTC

j_gene: TRBJ2-5
abundance: NA
v_gene: TRBV20-1
d_gene: NA
CDR3aa: CSAVRGLQETQYF
CDR3nt: TGCAGTGCTGTCCGGGGCCTCCAGGAGACCCAGTACTTC

j_gene: TRBJ2-3
abundance: NA
v_gene: TRBV7-2
d_gene: NA
CDR3aa: CASSLRWGGTDTQYF
CDR3nt: TGTGCCAGCAGCTTACGCTGGGGGGGCACAGATACGCAGTATTTT

j_gene: TRBJ1-1
abundance: NA
v_gene: TRBV7-2
d_gene: NA
CDR3aa: CASSLDTSGGYNEAFF
CDR3nt: TGTGCCAGCAGCTTAGACACGTCGGGAGGCTACAATGAAGCTTTCTTT

j_gene: TRBJ2-1
abundance: few
v_gene: TRBV6-6
d_gene: NA
CDR3aa: CASSYSSGDSYNEQFF
CDR3nt: TGTGCCAGCAGTTACTCTTCAGGGGACTCCTACAATGAGCAGTTCTTC

j_gene: TRBJ1-5
abundance: NA
v_gene: TRBV19
d_gene: TRBD1
CDR3aa: CASSGGQAYQPQHF
CDR3nt: TGTGCCAGTAGTGGGGGACAGGCCTATCAGCCCCAGCATTTT

j_gene: TRBJ2-1
abundance: NA
v_gene: TRBV5-1
d_gene: NA
CDR3aa: CASSLGLRLPLNNEQFF
CDR3nt: TGCGCCAGCAGCTTGGGATTGCGTCTCCCCCTGAACAATGAGCAGTTCTTC

j_gene: TRBJ2-4
abundance: few
v_gene: TRBV5-1
d_gene: TRBD1
CDR3aa: CASSFTGGDSIQYF
CDR3nt: TGCGCCAGCAGCTTCACAGGGGGCGATAGCATTCAGTACTTC

j_gene: TRBJ1-4
abundance: NA
v_gene: TRBV18
d_gene: NA
CDR3aa: CASSPPGASEKLFF
CDR3nt: TGTGCCAGCTCACCACCAGGGGCAAGTGAAAAACTGTTTTTT

j_gene: TRBJ2-7
abundance: NA
v_gene: TRBV7-9
d_gene: NA
CDR3aa: CASSPGHTYEQYF
CDR3nt: TGTGCCAGCAGCCCGGGACACACCTACGAGCAGTACTTC

j_gene: TRBJ2-7
abundance: few
v_gene: TRBV11-2
d_gene: NA
CDR3aa: CASSLDQGYYEQYF
CDR3nt: TGTGCCAGCAGCTTAGATCAGGGTTACTACGAGCAGTACTTC

j_gene: TRBJ1-6
abundance: NA
v_gene: TRBV7-2
d_gene: NA
CDR3aa: CASSLGGEGKDLHF
CDR3nt: TGTGCCAGCAGCTTAGGGGGCGAGGGAAAGGACCTCCACTTT

j_gene: TRBJ2-7
abundance: NA
v_gene: TRBV18
d_gene: TRBD1
CDR3aa: CASSTGTDRWQYF
CDR3nt: TGTGCCAGCTCAACCGGGACAGACAGATGGCAGTACTTC

j_gene: TRBJ1-4
abundance: NA
v_gene: TRBV20-1
d_gene: NA
CDR3aa: CSARAGAATNEKLFF
CDR3nt: TGCAGTGCTAGAGCGGGGGCCGCAACTAATGAAAAACTGTTTTTT

j_gene: TRBJ2-4
abundance: NA
v_gene: TRBV12-3/TRBV12-4
d_gene: NA
CDR3aa: CASSLGDAAKNIQYF
CDR3nt: TGTGCCAGCAGCTTGGGGGACGCGGCCAAAAACATTCAGTACTTC

j_gene: TRBJ2-3
abundance: NA
v_gene: TRBV7-9
d_gene: NA
CDR3aa: CASSPRSGQSTDTQYF
CDR3nt: TGTGCCAGCAGCCCTCGGTCTGGACAGAGCACAGATACGCAGTATTTT

j_gene: TRBJ2-7
abundance: NA
v_gene: TRBV14
d_gene: NA
CDR3aa: CASSQERFYEQYF
CDR3nt: TGTGCCAGCAGCCAAGAAAGGTTTTACGAGCAGTACTTC

j_gene: TRBJ1-5
abundance: NA
v_gene: TRBV20-1
d_gene: NA
CDR3aa: CSAIISPGAGPSNQPQHF
CDR3nt: TGCAGTGCTATCATCTCCCCAGGGGCAGGACCTAGCAATCAGCCCCAGCATTTT

j_gene: TRBJ2-3
abundance: NA
v_gene: TRBV9
d_gene: NA
CDR3aa: CASSGTAGSDTQYF
CDR3nt: TGTGCCAGCAGCGGGACAGCCGGGAGCGATACGCAGTATTTT

j_gene: TRBJ2-7
abundance: few
v_gene: TRBV5-1
d_gene: NA
CDR3aa: CASKEQQTPYEQYF
CDR3nt: TGCGCCAGCAAGGAGCAACAGACGCCCTACGAGCAGTACTTC

j_gene: TRBJ1-2
abundance: NA
v_gene: TRBV13
d_gene: TRBD1
CDR3aa: CASSLLPGTDHNYGYTF
CDR3nt: TGTGCCAGCAGCTTATTGCCCGGGACAGATCATAACTATGGCTACACCTTC

j_gene: TRBJ1-1
abundance: few
v_gene: TRBV12-3/TRBV12-4
d_gene: NA
CDR3aa: CASSDQGVYHEAFF
CDR3nt: TGTGCCAGCAGCGACCAGGGCGTCTACCATGAAGCTTTCTTT

j_gene: TRBJ2-7
abundance: NA
v_gene: TRBV5-1
d_gene: TRBD2
CDR3aa: CASSLELAGEEQYF
CDR3nt: TGCGCCAGCAGCTTGGAACTAGCGGGAGAAGAGCAGTACTTC

j_gene: TRBJ1-2
abundance: NA
v_gene: TRBV7-9
d_gene: NA
CDR3aa: CASSTSGTLSNYGYTF
CDR3nt: TGTGCCAGCAGCACATCCGGGACCCTTTCTAACTATGGCTACACCTTC

j_gene: TRBJ2-1
abundance: NA
v_gene: TRBV5-5
d_gene: NA
CDR3aa: CASERADFSSYNEQFF
CDR3nt: TGTGCCAGCGAGAGGGCAGACTTTAGCTCCTACAATGAGCAGTTCTTC

j_gene: TRBJ2-5
abundance: NA
v_gene: TRBV24-1
d_gene: NA
CDR3aa: CATSGLDRSEETQYF
CDR3nt: TGTGCCACCAGTGGGCTTGACAGATCGGAAGAGACCCAGTACTTC

j_gene: TRBJ2-1
abundance: few
v_gene: TRBV20-1
d_gene: TRBD1
CDR3aa: CSARDKTGEKGYNEQFF
CDR3nt: TGCAGTGCTAGAGATAAGACAGGGGAGAAGGGGTACAATGAGCAGTTCTTC

j_gene: TRBJ2-3
abundance: NA
v_gene: TRBV6-2/TRBV6-3
d_gene: NA
CDR3aa: CASSYGTLGSTDTQYF
CDR3nt: TGTGCCAGCAGTTACGGGACCTTGGGCAGCACAGATACGCAGTATTTT

j_gene: TRBJ2-1
abundance: NA
v_gene: TRBV7-2
d_gene: TRBD2
CDR3aa: CASSSPGLAGLSAYNEQFF
CDR3nt: TGTGCCAGCAGCTCCCCGGGACTAGCGGGACTGAGCGCTTACAATGAGCAGTTCTTC

j_gene: TRBJ2-4
abundance: NA
v_gene: TRBV9
d_gene: NA
CDR3aa: CASSGPGSLAKNIQYF
CDR3nt: TGTGCTAGCAGCGGACCGGGTTCTCTAGCCAAAAACATTCAGTACTTC

j_gene: TRBJ1-2
abundance: NA
v_gene: TRBV29-1
d_gene: NA
CDR3aa: CSVEPNLGPNYGYTF
CDR3nt: TGCAGCGTTGAACCTAACCTCGGGCCTAACTATGGCTACACCTTC

j_gene: TRBJ2-7
abundance: NA
v_gene: TRBV2
d_gene: NA
CDR3aa: CASSPRGPSGSYEQYF
CDR3nt: TGTGCCAGCAGCCCGCGCGGTCCGTCAGGATCCTACGAGCAGTACTTC

j_gene: TRBJ2-1
abundance: NA
v_gene: TRBV6-6
d_gene: NA
CDR3aa: CASRESGVSYNEQFF
CDR3nt: TGTGCCAGCAGAGAATCAGGGGTGAGCTACAATGAGCAGTTCTTC

j_gene: TRBJ2-3
abundance: NA
v_gene: TRBV5-1
d_gene: TRBD2
CDR3aa: CASSPWWGGLYTDTQYF
CDR3nt: TGCGCCAGCAGCCCCTGGTGGGGGGGACTCTACACAGATACGCAGTATTTT

j_gene: TRBJ1-5
abundance: once
v_gene: TRBV9
d_gene: NA
CDR3aa: CASSVGGYGNQPQHF
CDR3nt: TGTGCCAGCAGCGTAGGTGGTTATGGGAATCAGCCCCAGCATTTT

j_gene: TRBJ2-3
abundance: NA
v_gene: TRBV7-9
d_gene: NA
CDR3aa: CASSLGDTYTDTQYF
CDR3nt: TGTGCCAGCAGCTTAGGAGACACCTACACAGATACGCAGTATTTT

j_gene: TRBJ1-2
abundance: NA
v_gene: TRBV5-6
d_gene: NA
CDR3aa: CASSLPGTPNYGYTF
CDR3nt: TGTGCCAGCAGCTTACCCGGGACTCCTAACTATGGCTACACCTTC

j_gene: TRBJ1-1
abundance: NA
v_gene: TRBV7-3
d_gene: NA
CDR3aa: CASSRGQTGTEAFF
CDR3nt: TGTGCCAGCAGCCGGGGTCAGACAGGCACTGAAGCTTTCTTT

j_gene: TRBJ2-5
abundance: NA
v_gene: TRBV29-1
d_gene: TRBD2
CDR3aa: CSVSVSGGETQYF
CDR3nt: TGCAGCGTTTCAGTGAGCGGGGGAGAGACCCAGTACTTC

j_gene: TRBJ2-3
abundance: NA
v_gene: TRBV12-3/TRBV12-4
d_gene: TRBD2
CDR3aa: CASSLIGEGLAGWDTQYF
CDR3nt: TGTGCCAGCAGTTTAATTGGAGAGGGACTAGCGGGGTGGGATACGCAGTATTTT

j_gene: TRBJ2-1
abundance: NA
v_gene: TRBV29-1
d_gene: TRBD1
CDR3aa: CSVSGTGPKRHNEQFF
CDR3nt: TGCAGCGTTTCCGGGACAGGCCCCAAACGCCACAATGAGCAGTTCTTC